The TCR beta chain described here comes from a study of early T cells in non-severe SARS-CoV-2 infection. In the study overall: From unsorted whole blood, bulk RNA was sequenced, and the chains remained unpaired.

The V segment lost 1 base and the J segment 5 bases; nucleotides outside the gene matches: 9. Germline-derived CDR1 and CDR2 are GTSNPN and SVGIG (reference sequence). The CDR3 length is 15 residues. Individual cDNA molecules received unique molecular identifiers during library preparation. TCRdb reprocessed the 5' RACE reads with MiXCR, giving one entry per CDR3 protein. The sample shows about 30,000 distinct CDR3 sequences, under 5.5% of them seen only once. Ten or more counts support this clonotype. The rearrangement joins TRBV30 to TRBJ2-7; 9 bases map to TRBD1. The sequence was obtained from an adult who was a healthcare worker with PCR-confirmed SARS-CoV-2 infection or an uninfected control (not recorded which). Sequences were derived from whole blood, sampled at baseline. The CDR3 coding sequence is TGTGCCTGGAGTGGTGGGACAGGGAGTGACGACGAGCAGTACTTC. This translates into CAWSGGTGSDDEQYF.